The 5 T cell receptor beta chains reported below all come from one sample, sequenced in a study of blood T cell repertoires in COVID-19. Repertoires were generated with immunoSEQ multiplex PCR, while TCRdb's copy carries only in-frame clones and drops some. Found here are about 240,000 clones, approximately 78% of them singletons; the top ten hold roughly 12%. Sequencing was performed on peripheral blood. All receptors come from a woman aged 55-70 years with active or convalescent COVID-19.

This chain joins TRBV6-2 or TRBV6-3 and TRBJ1-1; D remains unclear. The germline gives CDR1 MNHEY, CDR2 SVGEGT. The CDR3 is 14 amino acids. V lost 6 bases and J lost 0, with 11 bases in between. The CDR3 loop is CASSEPRVNTEAFF. The CDR3 coding sequence is TGTGCCAGCAGCGAACCACGGGTGAACACTGAAGCTTTCTTT.

The rearrangement uses TRBV5-1 and TRBJ1-2; possibly TRBD1 for D (6 bases). The CDR3 runs to 15 residues. The germline V and J ends were trimmed by 5 bases and 6 bases, with 20 bases remaining between them. Germline assignment: CDR1 SGHRS and CDR2 YFSETQ. Written as DNA, the CDR3 is TGCGCCAGCAGAAAACAGGGTCAGTGGGCGAATGGCTACACCTTC. Protein: CASRKQGQWANGYTF.

This clone has just a few counts. The chain uses TRBV5-1 and TRBJ2-1; no clear D. The CDR3 runs to 14 residues. Trimming shortened V by 0 bases and J by 2 bases, and 6 bases separated the two germline ends. Germline assignment: CDR1 SGHRS and CDR2 YFSETQ. CDR3 bases: TGCGCCAGCAGCTTGGCCGCGGCCTACAATGAGCAGTTCTTC. The encoded protein is CASSLAAAYNEQFF.

V and J are TRBV6-6 and TRBJ1-1; D is unclear. The CDR3 extends over 19 amino acids. V dropped 5 bases and J dropped 4 bases, with 29 bases sitting between them. The V gene's germline CDR1 is MNHNY and CDR2 SVGAGI (reference sequence). The CDR3 nucleotides are TGTGCCAGCAGTGGATCAACCCGGGCCTGGTTCGAGAGGGTCACTGAAGCTTTCTTT. Protein product: CASSGSTRAWFERVTEAFF.

This chain uses TRBV7-3 with TRBJ2-3; D might be TRBD2 (6 bases). Trimming shortened V by 1 base and J by 13 bases, and 15 bases separated the two germline ends. The CDR3 contains 13 residues. Germline-derived CDR1 and CDR2 are SGHTA and FQGTGA. The CDR3 reads CASSLNPRGLEYF. The CDR3 DNA reads TGTGCCAGCAGCTTAAATCCGCGGGGCTTGGAGTATTTT.